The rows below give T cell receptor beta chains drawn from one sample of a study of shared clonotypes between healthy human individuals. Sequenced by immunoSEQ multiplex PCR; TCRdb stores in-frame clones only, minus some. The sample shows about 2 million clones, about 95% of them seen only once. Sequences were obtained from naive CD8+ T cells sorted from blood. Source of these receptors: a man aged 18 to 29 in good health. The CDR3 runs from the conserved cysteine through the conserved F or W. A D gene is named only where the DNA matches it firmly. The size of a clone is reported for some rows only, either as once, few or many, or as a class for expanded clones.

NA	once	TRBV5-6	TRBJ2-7	CASSFGGPSYEQYF	TGTGCCAGCAGCTTCGGAGGGCCCTCCTACGAGCAGTACTTC
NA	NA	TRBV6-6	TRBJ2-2	CASSYGGTGELFF	TGTGCCAGCAGTTACGGTGGCACCGGGGAGCTGTTTTTT
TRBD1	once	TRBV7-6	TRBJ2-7	CASSYGTEATYEQYF	TGTGCCAGCAGCTATGGGACAGAAGCAACATACGAGCAGTACTTC
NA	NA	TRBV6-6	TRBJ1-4	CASSPLLGRGYEKLFF	TGTGCCAGCAGTCCGCTATTGGGGAGGGGGTATGAAAAACTGTTTTTT
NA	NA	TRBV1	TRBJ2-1	CTSLPRHIETYNEQFF	TGCACCAGCCTACCAAGACACATCGAGACCTACAATGAGCAGTTCTTC
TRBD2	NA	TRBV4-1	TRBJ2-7	CASSQESPAGGVYEQYF	TGCGCCAGCAGCCAAGAAAGCCCAGCGGGGGGAGTCTACGAGCAGTACTTC
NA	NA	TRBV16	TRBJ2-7	CASTSGYEQYF	TGTGCCAGCACGTCGGGGTACGAGCAGTACTTC
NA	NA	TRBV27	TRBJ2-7	CASRETGGYEQYF	TGTGCCAGCAGGGAGACCGGCGGCTACGAGCAGTACTTC
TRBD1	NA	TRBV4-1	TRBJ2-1	CASSLGDSSYNEQFF	TGCGCCAGCAGCCTGGGGGACAGCTCCTACAATGAGCAGTTCTTC
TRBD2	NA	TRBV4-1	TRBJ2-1	CASSQDHGLAAYNEQFF	TGCGCCAGCAGCCAAGATCACGGACTAGCGGCCTACAATGAGCAGTTCTTC
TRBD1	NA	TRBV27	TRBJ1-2	CASSSGTAFSGGYTF	TGTGCCAGCAGTTCCGGGACAGCCTTTTCTGGGGGCTACACCTTC
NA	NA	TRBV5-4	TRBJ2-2	CASSLSWGSGELFF	TGTGCCAGCAGCTTGAGTTGGGGGTCCGGGGAGCTGTTTTTT
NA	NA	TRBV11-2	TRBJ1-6	CASSLDLIRNDSPLHF	TGTGCCAGCAGCTTAGATCTAATCAGGAACGATTCACCCCTCCACTTT
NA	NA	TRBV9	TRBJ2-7	CASSSDGTSYEQYF	TGTGCCAGCAGCTCCGATGGCACGTCCTACGAGCAGTACTTC
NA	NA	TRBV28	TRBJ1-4	CASSPGFAGENEKLFF	TGTGCCAGCAGCCCTGGATTTGCAGGGGAGAATGAAAAACTGTTTTTT
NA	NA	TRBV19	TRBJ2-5	CASSIGDVETQYF	TGTGCCAGTAGTATCGGGGACGTAGAGACCCAGTACTTC
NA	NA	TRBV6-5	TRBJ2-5	CASIFRETQYF	TGTGCCAGCATTTTTAGGGAGACCCAGTACTTC
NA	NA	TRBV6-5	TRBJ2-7	CASSYLAGYEQYF	TGTGCCAGCAGTTACCTGGCCGGGTACGAGCAGTACTTC
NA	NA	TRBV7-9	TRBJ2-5	CASSFDSSLETQYF	TGTGCCAGCAGCTTTGACAGTAGTCTAGAGACCCAGTACTTC
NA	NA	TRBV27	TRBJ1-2	CASSPGTGYTF	TGTGCCAGCAGCCCGGGTACTGGCTACACCTTC
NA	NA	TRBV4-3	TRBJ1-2	CASSQDLNYGYTF	TGCGCCAGCAGCCAAGATCTTAACTATGGCTACACCTTC
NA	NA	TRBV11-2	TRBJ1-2	CASSLDLDRQMNYGYTF	TGTGCCAGCAGCTTAGACCTTGACAGGCAAATGAACTATGGCTACACCTTC
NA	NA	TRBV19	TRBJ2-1	CASSIQASGPYNEQFF	TGTGCCAGTAGTATTCAGGCTAGTGGGCCCTACAATGAGCAGTTCTTC
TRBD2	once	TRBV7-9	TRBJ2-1	CASSLASGGAPLNEQFF	TGTGCCAGCAGCTTAGCGAGCGGGGGAGCTCCCCTCAATGAGCAGTTCTTC
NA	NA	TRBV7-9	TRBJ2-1	CASSSGHSDEQFF	TGTGCCAGCAGCTCGGGACATAGCGATGAGCAGTTCTTC